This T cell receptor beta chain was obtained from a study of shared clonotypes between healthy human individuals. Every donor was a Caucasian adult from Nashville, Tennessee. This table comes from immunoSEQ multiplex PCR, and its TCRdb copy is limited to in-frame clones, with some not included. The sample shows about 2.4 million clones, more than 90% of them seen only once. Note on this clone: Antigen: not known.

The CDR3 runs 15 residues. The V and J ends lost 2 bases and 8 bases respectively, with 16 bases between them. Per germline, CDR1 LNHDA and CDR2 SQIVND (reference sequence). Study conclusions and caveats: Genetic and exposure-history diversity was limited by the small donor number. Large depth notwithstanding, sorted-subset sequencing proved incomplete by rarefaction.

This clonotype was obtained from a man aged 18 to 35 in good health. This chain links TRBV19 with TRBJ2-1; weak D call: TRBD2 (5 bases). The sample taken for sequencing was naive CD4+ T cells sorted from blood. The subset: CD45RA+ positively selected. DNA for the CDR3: TGTGCCAGTAGTATAAGGGCTAGCATGCACCATGAGCAGTTCTTC. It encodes CASSIRASMHHEQFF.